Listed below are T cell receptor beta chains from one sample, sequenced in a study of blood T cell repertoires in COVID-19. TCRdb's copy holds only in-frame clones and misses some; the assay was immunoSEQ multiplex PCR. The table shows some 160,000 clones, with about 80% occurring only once. The sequenced sample consisted of PBMCs or T cells enriched from blood (not recorded which). The receptors were gathered from a woman in her sixties or seventies who had recovered from COVID-19. CDR3s include the opening cysteine and the closing phenylalanine or tryptophan. The D gene is left open where the match is weak. Not every row has a clone size; where given, it reads once, few, many or a size class.

-	TRBJ1-4	TRBV2	-	CASSQGHPREKLFF	TGTGCCAGCAGTCAGGGACACCCTAGGGAAAAACTGTTTTTT
-	TRBJ1-2	TRBV10-1	TRBD1	CATPRLGDRVFGYTF	TGCGCCACCCCTAGGTTAGGGGACAGGGTTTTTGGCTACACCTTC
-	TRBJ2-5	TRBV30	TRBD2	CAGTTGRETQYF	TGTGCCGGGACTACCGGGAGGGAGACCCAGTACTTC
few	TRBJ2-7	TRBV19	-	CASSITDTSYEQYF	TGTGCCAGTAGTATAACCGACACCTCCTACGAGCAGTACTTC
-	TRBJ1-5	TRBV4-2	-	CASSQGSVREEVNQPQHF	TGTGCCAGCAGCCAAGGGTCGGTCAGGGAGGAGGTCAATCAGCCCCAGCATTTT
-	TRBJ2-5	TRBV18	TRBD1	CASSQGTGGETQYF	TGTGCCAGCTCCCAAGGAACAGGGGGAGAGACCCAGTACTTC
-	TRBJ2-2	TRBV30	TRBD1	CAWSVGQGNTGELFF	TGTGCCTGGAGTGTAGGACAGGGAAACACCGGGGAGCTGTTTTTT
-	TRBJ2-4	TRBV4-1	TRBD2	CASSHAETSGGRKNIQYF	TGCGCCAGCAGCCACGCAGAGACTAGCGGGGGGCGGAAAAACATTCAGTACTTC
-	TRBJ2-1	TRBV5-1	TRBD2	CASSLSGGAGNEQFF	TGCGCCAGCAGCTTAAGCGGGGGGGCGGGAAATGAGCAGTTCTTC
-	TRBJ1-1	TRBV19	-	CASSRQSKTEAFF	TGTGCCAGTAGTAGACAGTCCAAGACTGAAGCTTTCTTT
-	TRBJ2-2	TRBV7-9	TRBD2	CASSRFGGSTGELFF	TGTGCCAGCAGCAGATTCGGGGGGTCCACCGGGGAGCTGTTTTTT
-	TRBJ2-1	TRBV11-2	TRBD2	CASSSGLADYNEQFF	TGTGCCAGCAGCTCCGGACTAGCGGACTACAATGAGCAGTTCTTC
-	TRBJ2-1	TRBV15	TRBD2	CATKRGGLGEQFF	TGTGCCACCAAGCGGGGGGGCCTAGGTGAGCAGTTCTTC
-	TRBJ2-3	TRBV9	-	CASGLQNTDTQYF	TGTGCCAGCGGTCTACAGAACACAGATACGCAGTATTTT
-	TRBJ1-1	TRBV9	TRBD1	CASSARGQGYTEAFF	TGTGCCAGCAGCGCACGGGGACAGGGATACACTGAAGCTTTCTTT
few	TRBJ2-7	TRBV5-1	-	CASSLARAEPQGNEQYF	TGCGCCAGCAGCTTGGCAAGGGCGGAGCCCCAGGGAAACGAGCAGTACTTC
-	TRBJ1-4	TRBV5-6	TRBD1	CASSAGTGDWKLFF	TGTGCCAGCAGCGCAGGGACAGGGGATTGGAAACTGTTTTTT
few	TRBJ2-7	TRBV4-1	TRBD2	CASSLLAGPFEQYF	TGCGCCAGCAGCCTTCTAGCGGGACCTTTCGAGCAGTACTTC
-	TRBJ2-5	TRBV6-4	TRBD1	CASSDSAGGGKTQYF	TGTGCCAGCAGTGACTCGGCAGGGGGCGGCAAGACCCAGTACTTC
-	TRBJ2-3	TRBV4-2	TRBD2	CASSQRTSGGSTDTQYF	TGTGCCAGCAGCCAGCGAACTAGCGGGGGTAGCACAGATACGCAGTATTTT
-	TRBJ1-5	TRBV7-9	-	CASSLAGRETNQPQHF	TGTGCCAGCAGCTTAGCGGGGCGAGAGACAAATCAGCCCCAGCATTTT
-	TRBJ2-5	TRBV27	-	CASSIRREETQYF	TGTGCCAGCAGTATCCGACGGGAAGAGACCCAGTACTTC
once	TRBJ1-1	TRBV18	-	CASSPPGGVRPEAFF	TGTGCCAGCTCACCACCGGGCGGGGTGCGTCCTGAAGCTTTCTTT
once	TRBJ1-2	TRBV6-2/TRBV6-3	-	CASSSPGYGYTF	TGTGCCAGCAGTTCCCCCGGCTATGGCTACACCTTC
-	TRBJ2-6	TRBV5-1	-	CASSLVLGQANVLTF	TGCGCCAGCAGCTTGGTCCTGGGACAGGCCAACGTCCTGACTTTC
-	TRBJ1-1	TRBV11-3	-	CASSPGVATEAFF	TGTGCCAGCAGCCCGGGTGTGGCGACTGAAGCTTTCTTT
-	TRBJ1-1	TRBV10-2	-	CASSERLEGTEAFF	TGCGCCAGCAGTGAACGCCTAGAGGGCACTGAAGCTTTCTTT
-	TRBJ2-5	TRBV3-1/TRBV3-2	-	CASSQDMGARETQYF	TGTGCCAGCAGCCAAGATATGGGGGCTAGAGAGACCCAGTACTTC
-	TRBJ2-1	TRBV11-3	-	CASSLGGGREQFF	TGTGCCAGCAGCTTGGGGGGGGGCCGTGAGCAGTTCTTC
once	TRBJ1-5	TRBV6-1	-	CASSDRYNQPQHF	TGTGCCAGCAGTGACAGGTATAATCAGCCCCAGCATTTT
-	TRBJ2-7	TRBV11-1	TRBD1	CASSFRDRGEQYF	TGTGCCAGCAGTTTCCGGGACAGGGGCGAGCAGTACTTC
-	TRBJ2-1	TRBV7-9	TRBD2	CATAGGGIDGNEQFF	TGTGCCACCGCCGGGGGGGGGATAGATGGTAATGAGCAGTTCTTC
-	TRBJ1-2	TRBV18	TRBD1	CASSPIGTGFNYGYTF	TGTGCCAGCTCACCGATCGGGACAGGCTTTAACTATGGCTACACCTTC
-	TRBJ2-5	TRBV2	TRBD2	CASSEGLAGDQETQYF	TGTGCCAGCAGTGAGGGACTAGCGGGGGACCAAGAGACCCAGTACTTC
-	TRBJ1-6	TRBV4-1	TRBD1	CASSQEGQGVRSPLHF	TGCGCCAGCAGCCAAGAAGGACAGGGGGTTAGGTCACCCCTCCACTTT
few	TRBJ2-7	TRBV10-2	TRBD1	CASSESMTGGYEQYF	TGCGCCAGCAGTGAGTCCATGACAGGGGGATACGAGCAGTACTTC
-	TRBJ1-2	TRBV6-5	-	CASSLQAGVGYGYTF	TGTGCCAGCAGTCTCCAAGCGGGTGTGGGCTATGGCTACACCTTC
-	TRBJ2-2	TRBV5-4	TRBD2	CASSGTSGGNTGELFF	TGTGCCAGCAGCGGGACTAGCGGGGGGAACACCGGGGAGCTGTTTTTT
-	TRBJ2-7	TRBV10-3	TRBD2	CAISVYSGGADEQYF	TGTGCCATCAGTGTATATAGCGGGGGGGCGGACGAGCAGTACTTC
-	TRBJ1-1	TRBV7-8	-	CASSLKGPEAFF	TGTGCCAGCAGCTTAAAGGGGCCTGAAGCTTTCTTT
few	TRBJ1-2	TRBV5-4	-	CASSSQGGSNYGYTF	TGTGCCAGCAGCTCGCAGGGCGGCTCTAACTATGGCTACACCTTC
once	TRBJ2-7	TRBV5-3	-	CARSHTGYPPNEQYF	TGTGCCAGAAGCCACACAGGGTATCCTCCAAACGAGCAGTACTTC
-	TRBJ1-1	TRBV4-1	TRBD1	CASSRSPIGGGTEAFF	TGCGCCAGCAGCCGTTCGCCGATAGGGGGCGGGACTGAAGCTTTCTTT
-	TRBJ1-1	TRBV20-1	-	CSASGQIRNTEAFF	TGCAGTGCTAGTGGGCAGATTCGGAACACTGAAGCTTTCTTT
once	TRBJ2-1	TRBV9	-	CASSRGGSYNEQFF	TGTGCCAGCAGCAGGGGGGGCTCCTACAATGAGCAGTTCTTC
-	TRBJ1-2	TRBV10-1	-	CASSETQSYGYTF	TGCGCCAGCAGTGAAACACAAAGCTATGGCTACACCTTC
-	TRBJ2-1	TRBV9	-	CASSAGAGTSYNEQFF	TGTGCCAGCAGCGCTGGCGCGGGGACCTCCTACAATGAGCAGTTCTTC
few	TRBJ2-2	TRBV3-1/TRBV3-2	TRBD2	CASSWSGGATGELFF	TGTGCCAGCAGCTGGAGCGGGGGGGCGACCGGGGAGCTGTTTTTT
-	TRBJ2-3	TRBV7-8	-	CASSLAAFDTQYF	TGTGCCAGCAGCTTAGCTGCGTTTGATACGCAGTATTTT
-	TRBJ2-5	TRBV7-8	TRBD1	CASSLAGTGPGETQYF	TGTGCCAGCAGCTTAGCCGGGACAGGGCCAGGGGAGACCCAGTACTTC
-	TRBJ1-4	TRBV5-4	-	CASSTSRSGPGEKLFF	TGTGCCAGCAGCACGTCGAGATCAGGCCCGGGAGAAAAACTGTTTTTT
few	TRBJ1-2	TRBV19	-	CASSTGRAGYTF	TGTGCCAGTAGTACCGGCAGGGCCGGCTACACCTTC
-	TRBJ2-4	TRBV5-1	-	CASSSDRLAKNIQYF	TGCGCCAGCAGCTCGGATCGACTAGCCAAAAACATTCAGTACTTC
-	TRBJ2-7	TRBV3-1/TRBV3-2	TRBD1	CASSQDLGGDRYEQYF	TGTGCCAGCAGCCAAGACCTAGGTGGGGACAGATACGAGCAGTACTTC
-	TRBJ2-1	TRBV24-1	TRBD2	CATSLRGGGNEQFF	TGTGCCACCTCGCTCCGGGGGGGAGGCAATGAGCAGTTCTTC